A selection of T cell receptor beta chains follows, all from one sample in a study of molecular identifiers for immune sequencing clone quantification. TCRdb independently ran MiXCR on the PCR reads; one entry per CDR3 protein. Of about 510,000 distinct CDR3 sequences in the sample, about a fifth were seen once. What was sequenced was naive CD8+ T cells from blood, with Jurkat cell RNA spiked in. Receptors originate from a human donor in good health. Some libraries in this study had Jurkat cell RNA spiked in. Each CDR3 is given with its conserved first and last residue. Each record gives: CDR3 length, D gene, J gene, V gene, clone size, CDR3 protein, CDR3 DNA. A D gene is named only where the DNA matches it firmly. Rows may omit the clone size; those that give it use once, few, many or a size class.

16,TRBD1,TRBJ2-7,TRBV4-2,NA,CASSQGQRGSSYEQYF,TGTGCCAGCAGCCAGGGACAGAGGGGATCCTCCTACGAGCAGTACTTC
16,TRBD1,TRBJ2-1,TRBV28,many,CASSSRDSSTYNEQFF,TGTGCCAGCAGTTCCCGGGACAGCTCTACCTACAATGAGCAGTTCTTC
15,TRBD1,TRBJ1-1,TRBV7-9,few,CASFYPGTGNTEAFF,TGTGCCAGCTTTTATCCGGGGACAGGGAACACTGAAGCTTTCTTT
14,TRBD1,TRBJ2-7,TRBV25-1,many,CASTGTGGFYEQYF,TGTGCCAGCACAGGGACAGGGGGATTCTACGAGCAGTACTTC
15,NA,TRBJ2-3,TRBV16,NA,CASSDTLSSTDTQYF,TGTGCCAGCAGCGACACATTATCTAGCACAGATACGCAGTATTTT
14,NA,TRBJ1-1,TRBV12-3/TRBV12-4,many,CASSLGQPNTEAFF,TGTGCCAGCAGTTTAGGGCAGCCCAACACTGAAGCTTTCTTT
16,TRBD1,TRBJ2-7,TRBV2,NA,CASSEARDRGLHEQYF,TGTGCCAGCAGTGAAGCGAGAGACAGGGGGCTACACGAGCAGTACTTC
16,NA,TRBJ2-2,TRBV7-6,NA,CASSLNRLGNTGELFF,TGTGCCAGCAGCTTAAACAGGTTGGGGAACACCGGGGAGCTGTTTTTT
15,TRBD1,TRBJ2-2,TRBV20-1,NA,CSARDGTANTGELFF,TGCAGTGCTAGAGATGGGACAGCGAACACCGGGGAGCTGTTTTTT
20,NA,TRBJ1-1,TRBV6-5,many,CASINPPPRGGHEVNTEAFF,TGTGCCAGCATTAACCCACCACCGCGCGGGGGGCATGAGGTGAACACTGAAGCTTTCTTT
15,NA,TRBJ2-5,TRBV11-2,NA,CASSLILVGGETQYF,TGTGCCAGCAGCTTAATACTAGTGGGGGGCGAGACCCAGTACTTC
16,TRBD1,TRBJ2-7,TRBV6-6,few,CASSYSGQGARYEQYF,TGTGCCAGCAGTTACTCGGGGCAGGGGGCGCGATACGAGCAGTACTTC
14,NA,TRBJ1-1,TRBV25-1,many,CASSEFGTATEAFF,TGTGCCAGCAGTGAATTCGGCACGGCCACTGAAGCTTTCTTT
13,NA,TRBJ1-2,TRBV20-1,many,CSANSDSPYGYTF,TGCAGTGCTAACTCCGACAGTCCCTATGGCTACACCTTC
12,NA,TRBJ2-2,TRBV6-6,many,CASMAGTGELFF,TGTGCCAGCATGGCGGGTACCGGGGAGCTGTTTTTT
14,NA,TRBJ2-5,TRBV20-1,few,CSARPVGGGETQYF,TGCAGTGCTAGACCCGTGGGAGGCGGGGAGACCCAGTACTTC
10,NA,TRBJ2-7,TRBV3-2,few,CASSPLYGIF,TGTGCCAGCAGCCCTCTCTACGGTATCTTC
15,NA,TRBJ1-3,TRBV7-2,NA,CASSSTPVSGNTIYF,TGTGCCAGCAGCTCTACTCCAGTGTCTGGAAACACCATATATTTT
12,NA,TRBJ1-1,TRBV12-3/TRBV12-4,many,CASSINRVEAFF,TGTGCCAGCAGTATTAACAGGGTTGAAGCTTTCTTT
16,TRBD1,TRBJ2-1,TRBV29-1,few,CSVEGLVQGVYNEQFF,TGCAGCGTTGAAGGGTTAGTCCAGGGGGTTTACAATGAGCAGTTCTTC
14,TRBD1,TRBJ2-7,TRBV27,NA,CASSMGQGEFEQYF,TGTGCCAGCAGTATGGGACAGGGAGAGTTTGAGCAGTACTTC
15,TRBD2,TRBJ2-7,TRBV5-5,many,CASSSVPGGYYEQYF,TGTGCCAGCAGCTCGGTCCCGGGAGGCTACTACGAGCAGTACTTC
16,NA,TRBJ2-5,TRBV7-2,many,CATKEEGGLTLETQYF,TGTGCCACGAAGGAAGAGGGGGGCCTAACATTGGAGACCCAGTACTTC
15,NA,TRBJ1-5,TRBV6-6,NA,CASSFLDSGKEPQHF,TGTGCCAGCAGCTTTTTGGACAGCGGAAAAGAGCCCCAGCATTTT
14,NA,TRBJ2-3,TRBV13,NA,CASSLNLASDTQYF,TGTGCCAGCAGCTTAAATCTAGCGTCAGATACGCAGTATTTT
15,NA,TRBJ2-6,TRBV19,few,CASSVQGYGANVLTF,TGTGCCAGTAGTGTACAGGGATATGGGGCCAACGTCCTGACTTTC
14,NA,TRBJ1-5,TRBV5-5,few,CASSWSNSNQPQHF,TGTGCCAGCAGCTGGAGTAATAGCAATCAGCCCCAGCATTTT
15,TRBD2,TRBJ2-7,TRBV11-2,many,CASSFLAGRPSEQYF,TGTGCCAGCAGCTTCCTAGCGGGGCGGCCCTCGGAGCAGTACTTC
13,NA,TRBJ1-1,TRBV7-8,NA,CASSRSSITEAFF,TGTGCCAGCAGCAGAAGTTCGATCACTGAAGCTTTCTTT